A single sample is the source of the 32 T cell receptor beta chains below, sequenced in a study of shared clonotypes between healthy human individuals. The assay was immunoSEQ multiplex PCR, and TCRdb's table has in-frame clones only and misses some. There are around 600,000 clones in the sample; about 95% occur only once, and around 0.11% lies in the top ten. Only CD45RO-negative cells positively selected for CCR7 counted as naive CD8 cells, so terminally differentiated effector memory CD45RA+ cells were excluded. Sequenced sample: naive CD8+ T cells sorted from blood. The receptors were sampled from a young woman in good health.

The chain uses TRBV11-2 and TRBJ2-7; the match to TRBD2 covers 11 bases. CDR1 is SGHAT, CDR2 FQNNGV, per germline. The CDR3 has 15 residues. J gave up 4 bases and V 0 bases, and 2 bases lay outside the gene matches. The CDR3: CASSLDRTSGYEQYF. In nucleotides, the CDR3 is TGTGCCAGCAGCTTAGATAGGACTAGCGGGTACGAGCAGTACTTC. The full variable domain, rest sourced from reference TRBV11-2 and TRBJ2-7, is EAGVAQSPRYKIIEKRQSVAFWCNPISGHATLYWYQQILGQGPKLLIQFQNNGVVDDSQLPKDRFSAERLKGVDSTLKIQPAKLEDSAVYLCASSLDRTSGYEQYFGPGTRLTVT.

Written as DNA, the CDR3 is TGTGCCAGCAGCCGACTAGCGGGAGGTGAGCAGTACTTC. Translating gives CASSRLAGGEQYF. The chain couples TRBV6-4 to TRBJ2-7, with TRBD2 matching over 13 bases. V gave up 6 bases and J gave up 7 bases; unmatched junction bases: 3. This CDR3 is 13 amino acids long. Germline CDR1 MRHNA, CDR2 SNTAGT.

The rearrangement links TRBV6-1 to TRBJ2-2, with TRBD2 matching over 9 bases. J gave up 7 bases and V 4 bases, and 10 bases lay outside the gene matches. This CDR3 spans 16 amino acids. CDR1 MNHNS and CDR2 SASEGT come from the germline V gene. The CDR3 is CASSVLAGKGGGELFF. CDR3 coding DNA: TGTGCCAGCAGTGTCCTAGCGGGAAAGGGAGGCGGGGAGCTGTTTTTT.

The J gene is TRBJ2-7, the V gene TRBV10-2; perhaps TRBD2 as D (6 bases). V gave up 6 bases and J gave up 9 bases, with 15 bases separating them. CDR1 and CDR2 (germline): WSHSY, SAAADI. The CDR3 has 12 amino acids. This chain's CDR3 is CASRGDWDWQYF. CDR3 coding DNA: TGCGCCAGCAGAGGCGATTGGGACTGGCAGTACTTC.

The rearrangement links TRBV19 to TRBJ1-1; D not resolved. CDR1 is LNHDA and CDR2 is SQIVND in the germline V gene (reference sequence). This CDR3 is 13 amino acids long. V was clipped by 9 bases and J by 0 bases, with 11 bases between them. In DNA form, the CDR3 reads TGTGCCAGCCGACGGAGAATGAACACTGAAGCTTTCTTT. Encoded protein: CASRRRMNTEAFF.

This rearrangement joins TRBV21-1 to TRBJ1-5; the table calls TRBD1, which could not be checked here. TRBV21-1 is annotated as a pseudogene. The CDR3 length is 15 residues. This chain's CDR3 is CASSKGAGGGQPQHF. For the CDR3, the DNA is TGTGCCAGCAGCAAAGGGGCAGGGGGCGGGCAGCCCCAGCATTTT.

The table lists this clone with a count of one. The chain is built from TRBV5-1 and TRBJ2-5, with D tentatively TRBD2 (5 bases). The J call could be wrong; TRBJ2-7 is a better fit for the DNA end. CDR1 is SGHRS and CDR2 is YFSETQ in the germline V gene. The CDR3 contains 17 residues. The CDR3 region is CASSYDRLSESSYEQYF. CDR3 bases: TGCGCCAGCAGCTACGATAGACTAAGCGAGAGCTCCTACGAGCAGTACTTC.

V gene TRBV5-1 combines with J gene TRBJ1-1; 8 positions match TRBD1. Germline CDR1 SGHRS, CDR2 YFSETQ. V lost 5 bases, J lost 5 bases, and 5 bases stayed unmatched. The length of the CDR3 is 13 residues. The CDR3 is CASRVDRVTEAFF. The CDR3 bases are TGCGCCAGCAGGGTGGACAGGGTGACTGAAGCTTTCTTT.

V is TRBV11-3 and J is TRBJ2-2, with 10 bases matching TRBD2. Germline V CDR1 and CDR2: SGHNT, YENEEA. Trimming cost V 5 bases and J 1 base; bases outside gene matches: 10. This CDR3 spans 18 amino acids. The CDR3 DNA reads as TGTGCCAGCAGCCCCCGGATAGCGGGAGGCTTGAACACCGGGGAGCTGTTTTTT. Translated: CASSPRIAGGLNTGELFF. Full variable domain (remainder filled in from reference TRBV11-3 and TRBJ2-2): EAGVVQSPRYKIIEKKQPVAFWCNPISGHNTLYWYLQNLGQGPELLIRYENEEAVDDSQLPKDRFSAERLKGVDSTLKIQPAELGDSAVYLCASSPRIAGGLNTGELFFGEGSRLTVL.

The chain joins TRBV6-1 to TRBJ2-7; TRBD2 matches at 11 bases. The CDR3 is 13 residues long. Trimming cost V 2 bases and J 7 bases; bases outside gene matches: 1. Per the germline V gene, CDR1 is MNHNS and CDR2 is SASEGT. CDR3 nucleotide sequence: TGTGCCAGCAGTGAACTAGCGGGAGGTGAGCAGTACTTC. Translating gives CASSELAGGEQYF.

The sample holds a few counts of this clone. The rearrangement links TRBV28 to TRBJ2-7, with a tentative D call TRBD1 (9 bases). The CDR3 covers 15 residues. The germline CDR1 and CDR2 sequences are MDHEN and SYDVKM. Deletions cut 7 bases from V and 7 bases from J, with 23 bases between. The CDR3 sequence is CASKQAGDRVREQYF. The DNA for the CDR3 is TGTGCCAGCAAACAAGCGGGGGACAGGGTGAGAGAGCAGTACTTC.

This clone appeared a single time. The rearrangement uses TRBV28 and TRBJ1-1; 8 bases line up with TRBD1. The CDR3 contains 17 residues. Germline V gives CDR1 MDHEN, CDR2 SYDVKM. Germline trimming cut 5 bases from V and 0 bases from J; bases unmatched to any gene: 11. The CDR3 loop reads CASSNQRQGMLNTEAFF. Written as DNA, the CDR3 is TGTGCCAGCAGTAACCAACGACAGGGGATGTTGAACACTGAAGCTTTCTTT.

This sequence joins TRBV5-4 and TRBJ2-5; 9 bases align to TRBD2. The CDR3 has 15 amino acids. Germline V gene sequence: CDR1 SGHNT, CDR2 YYREEE (reference sequence). The V and J ends lost 0 bases and 5 bases, in that order; junction bases with no gene match: 5. This CDR3 is CASSLAEAGGETQYF. The CDR3 bases are TGTGCCAGCAGCTTGGCCGAAGCGGGAGGTGAGACCCAGTACTTC.

The V call is TRBV27, the J call TRBJ2-7, with 10 nucleotides matching TRBD2. The CDR3 has 13 residues. Per germline, CDR1 MNHEY and CDR2 SMNVEV (reference sequence). The ends lost 8 bases at V and 3 bases at J; junction bases unmatched: 4. This CDR3 reads CASWPSGSYEQYF. CDR3 bases: TGTGCCAGCTGGCCTAGCGGGAGCTACGAGCAGTACTTC.

The chain couples TRBV28 to TRBJ2-1, with 9 nucleotides matching TRBD2. CDR1 is MDHEN, CDR2 SYDVKM, per germline. V trimming: 1 base; J trimming: 8 bases; junction bases outside the gene matches: 9. This CDR3 comprises 16 residues. CDR3 amino acids: CASSLLWREGPDEQFF. CDR3 DNA sequence: TGTGCCAGCAGTTTATTGTGGCGGGAGGGCCCGGATGAGCAGTTCTTC.

The chain couples TRBV11-1 to TRBJ1-1; no reliable D call. The length of the CDR3 is 17 residues. V lost 5 bases, J lost 3 bases, and 22 bases lay in between. CDR1 and CDR2 from the germline V gene are SGHAT and FQDESV (reference sequence). DNA for the CDR3: TGTGCCAGCAGCCCAATCAGCGGTGGGCAAAGGGACACTGAAGCTTTCTTT. Residues: CASSPISGGQRDTEAFF.

Turning to this clone: Other DNA sequences in this specimen translate into the identical CDR3. The genes are TRBV27 and TRBJ2-1, with 7 nucleotides matching TRBD2. Germline lookup yields CDR1 MNHEY and CDR2 SMNVEV (reference sequence). V dropped 3 bases and J dropped 4; count of bases not matched to a gene: 3. This CDR3 comprises 14 residues. The DNA for the CDR3 is TGTGCCAGCAGTTTCGGCGGGAGTTACAATGAGCAGTTCTTC. Protein sequence: CASSFGGSYNEQFF.

The J gene is TRBJ2-5, the V gene TRBV6-4, with D perhaps TRBD1 (7 bases). Germline CDR1 and CDR2: MRHNA and SNTAGT. This CDR3 is 14 amino acids long. V was cut by 8 bases and J by 4 bases, with 17 bases left in between. The CDR3: CASPMGGQRETQYF. The CDR3 DNA reads as TGTGCCAGCCCGATGGGGGGACAGAGAGAGACCCAGTACTTC.

The genes are TRBV19 and TRBJ2-5, with 7 bases lining up with TRBD1. The V gene end was trimmed by 5 bases and the J gene end by 2 bases; junction bases not matched to a gene: 5. This CDR3 is 14 amino acids long. Germline V gives CDR1 LNHDA, CDR2 SQIVND (reference sequence). This chain's CDR3 is CASSVTGVQETQYF. In DNA form, the CDR3 reads TGTGCCAGTAGTGTAACAGGGGTACAAGAGACCCAGTACTTC.

The chain has TRBV29-1 and TRBJ1-2, with 9 bases lining up with TRBD1. Losses at the gene ends were 6 bases for V and 0 bases for J; bases not matched to a gene: 5. The CDR3 is made up of 14 amino acids. Germline lookup yields CDR1 SQVTM and CDR2 ANQGSEA. The CDR3 loop reads CSVDGTGTNYGYTF. In nucleotides, the CDR3 is TGCAGCGTGGACGGGACAGGGACTAACTATGGCTACACCTTC.

CDR3 amino acids: CASSAGTGWELAGANVLTF. The CDR3 nucleotides are TGCGCCAGCAGTGCCGGGACAGGATGGGAACTGGCTGGGGCCAACGTCCTGACTTTC. V and J are TRBV10-2 and TRBJ2-6; 8 bases agree with TRBD1. This CDR3 spans 19 amino acids. After removal of 4 bases from V and 2 bases from J, the junction contained 13 bases not matched to a gene. The germline CDR1 and CDR2 sequences are WSHSY and SAAADI.

The CDR3 is CASLAGGSGNTIYF. CDR3 sequence (DNA): TGTGCCAGCTTAGCAGGGGGCTCTGGAAACACCATATATTTT. The chain couples TRBV7-9 to TRBJ1-3; 7 positions agree with TRBD1. The V gene's germline CDR1 is SEHNR and CDR2 FQNEAQ (reference sequence). The CDR3 runs 14 residues. V lost 8 bases, J lost 0 bases, and 4 bases stayed unmatched.

The CDR3 is CASSSTGAFYEQYF. CDR3 bases: TGCGCCAGCAGCTCCACAGGGGCTTTCTACGAGCAGTACTTC. This chain links TRBV5-1 with TRBJ2-7; 7 positions agree with TRBD1. The junction had 6 bases not matched to a gene; V was cut back by 3 bases and J by 3 bases. The CDR3 is 14 amino acids. Germline CDR1 reads SGHRS; CDR2 reads YFSETQ. The whole variable domain, remainder taken from reference TRBV5-1 and TRBJ2-7, is KAGVTQTPRYLIKTRGQQVTLSCSPISGHRSVSWYQQTPGQGLQFLFEYFSETQRNKGNFPGRFSGRQFSNSRSEMNVSTLELGDSALYLCASSSTGAFYEQYFGPGTRLTVT.

The DNA for the CDR3 is TGTGCCAGCTCACCTTACGCTCTTCTAGCGGGAGGGTACGACATAGCCAAAAACATTCAGTACTTC. Its translation is CASSPYALLAGGYDIAKNIQYF. The chain recombines TRBV18 with TRBJ2-4, with TRBD2 matching over 12 bases. V lost 3 bases, J lost 0 bases, and 18 bases stayed unmatched. The CDR3 loop spans 22 amino acids. Per the germline V gene, CDR1 is KGHSH and CDR2 is LQKENI.

The chain is built from TRBV19 and TRBJ1-5, with D hard to call. The germline V gene has CDR1 LNHDA and CDR2 SQIVND (reference sequence). V shed 5 bases and J shed 4 bases, with 15 bases lying between them. The CDR3 is made up of 15 amino acids. Written as DNA, the CDR3 is TGTGCCAGTAGTCTCCTTCTTTCGATAAATCAGCCCCAGCATTTT. This sequence encodes CASSLLLSINQPQHF.

To note about this clone: This specimen includes other DNA sequences encoding the same CDR3. V and J are TRBV27 and TRBJ1-5, with D possibly matching TRBD1 (6 bases). The germline V gene has CDR1 MNHEY and CDR2 SMNVEV (reference sequence). The CDR3 loop spans 14 amino acids. Deletions cut 6 bases from V and 0 bases from J, with 9 bases between. Here the CDR3 reads CASSLQGSNQPQHF. For the CDR3, the DNA is TGTGCCAGCAGCCTACAGGGTAGCAATCAGCCCCAGCATTTT.

CDR3 coding DNA: TGCGCCAGCAGCCTCAGGTTTACGCGGACTGGGGACACTGAAGCTTTCTTT. This codes for CASSLRFTRTGDTEAFF. J is TRBJ1-1 and V is TRBV4-1; D is uncertain. V was clipped by 4 bases and J by 3 bases, with 21 bases between them. The germline V gene has CDR1 MGHRA and CDR2 YSYEKL. The CDR3 consists of 17 residues.

CDR3 in amino acids: CASSSPGRNIYEQYF. CDR3 nucleotide sequence: TGTGCCAGCAGTTCACCGGGTCGGAATATTTACGAGCAGTACTTC. V and J are TRBV27 and TRBJ2-7; D is ambiguous. Per germline, CDR1 MNHEY and CDR2 SMNVEV (reference sequence). The CDR3 has 15 residues. The V end lost 4 bases, the J end lost 4 bases, and 17 bases lay between the germline ends.

This rearrangement joins TRBV9 to TRBJ2-7, with a tentative D call TRBD1 (5 bases). Deletions cut 1 base from V and 3 bases from J, with 11 bases between. The CDR3 has 14 residues. Germline V gene lookup returns CDR1 SGDLS and CDR2 YYNGEE. The CDR3 reads CASSVIDSNYEQYF. The CDR3 bases are TGTGCCAGCAGCGTAATTGACAGCAACTACGAGCAGTACTTC.

This chain joins TRBV5-1 and TRBJ2-7; possibly TRBD1 for D (6 bases). CDR3 size: 14 residues. Trimming stripped 4 bases from V and 5 bases from J, with 16 bases between. Germline V CDR1 and CDR2: SGHRS, YFSETQ. The CDR3 is CASSLGHGGNEQYF. The CDR3 DNA is TGCGCCAGCAGCCTGGGACACGGAGGTAACGAGCAGTACTTC.

CDR3 in amino acids: CASSPGQGFVGLEKLFF. CDR3 nucleotides: TGTGCCAGCAGCCCCGGACAGGGTTTCGTTGGGCTTGAAAAACTGTTTTTT. The chain couples TRBV13 to TRBJ1-4; 8 bases align to TRBD1. V was clipped by 5 bases and J by 7 bases; unmatched bases: 15. CDR3 length: 17 amino acids. From germline, CDR1 is PRHDT and CDR2 FYEKMQ (reference sequence).

The chain is built from TRBV5-1 and TRBJ2-7; D unresolved. The CDR3 runs to 13 residues. V lost 5 bases and J lost 4, with 13 bases in between. From germline, CDR1 is SGHRS and CDR2 YFSETQ. In nucleotides, the CDR3 is TGCGCCAGCAGTGACCCCGGGTCTTACGAGCAGTACTTC. Its protein is CASSDPGSYEQYF.